The clone carrying this TCR beta chain was seen many times. Its antigen is not known. The sample originates from a study of PD-1 blockade in classical Hodgkin lymphoma. TCRdb's table, derived via immunoSEQ multiplex PCR, lists solely in-frame clones and lacks some. The sample records around 150,000 clones, approximately 81% being singletons. The CDR3 sequence is 15 residues long. Germline V gene sequence: CDR1 SGHNT, CDR2 YYREEE (reference sequence). The germline V and J ends were trimmed by 4 bases and 0 bases, with 12 bases remaining between them. The patients all showed relapse after autologous stem cell transplantation, while their brentuximab vedotin exposure varied. Patients reached a best response of complete response, partial response or progressive disease. Regarding the study as a whole: The study found that TCR diversity rose significantly by C4D1 in CD4+ but not CD8+ cells. Relative to healthy donors, newly diagnosed patients reportedly had lower baseline TCR diversity, which was reported as lower still in relapsed/refractory patients. Baseline diversity was lower in partial responders and progressors than complete responders.

The chain recombines TRBV5-4 with TRBJ2-3; perhaps TRBD1 as D (5 bases). The TCR sequence derives from a human donor with classical Hodgkin lymphoma. The material was peripheral blood mononuclear cells (PBMCs), obtained before the second cycle of nivolumab. CDR3 bases: TGTGCCAGCAGCCTTAGATCAGGGAGCACAGATACGCAGTATTTT. This gives the protein CASSLRSGSTDTQYF. Combining the CDR3 with reference TRBV5-4 and TRBJ2-3 gives the whole variable domain ETGVTQSPTHLIKTRGQQVTLRCSSQSGHNTVSWYQQALGQGPQFIFQYYREEENGRGNFPPRFSGLQFPNYSSELNVNALELDDSALYLCASSLRSGSTDTQYFGPGTRLTVL.